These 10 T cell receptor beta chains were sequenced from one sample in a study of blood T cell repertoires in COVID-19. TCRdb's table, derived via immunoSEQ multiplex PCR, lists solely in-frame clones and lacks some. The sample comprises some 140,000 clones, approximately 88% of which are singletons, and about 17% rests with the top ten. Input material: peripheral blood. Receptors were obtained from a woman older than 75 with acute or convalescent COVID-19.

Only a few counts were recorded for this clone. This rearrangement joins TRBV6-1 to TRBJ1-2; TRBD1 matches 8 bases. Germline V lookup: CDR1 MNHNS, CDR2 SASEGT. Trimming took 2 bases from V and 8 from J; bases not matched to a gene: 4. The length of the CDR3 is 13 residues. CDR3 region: CASSEQGAIGYTF. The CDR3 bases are TGTGCCAGCAGTGAACAGGGGGCGATAGGCTACACCTTC.

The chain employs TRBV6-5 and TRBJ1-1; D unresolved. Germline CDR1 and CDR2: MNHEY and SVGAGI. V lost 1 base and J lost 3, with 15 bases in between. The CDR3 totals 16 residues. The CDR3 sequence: CASSYWADLTDTEAFF. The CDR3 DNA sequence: TGTGCCAGCAGTTACTGGGCAGACCTGACGGACACTGAAGCTTTCTTT.

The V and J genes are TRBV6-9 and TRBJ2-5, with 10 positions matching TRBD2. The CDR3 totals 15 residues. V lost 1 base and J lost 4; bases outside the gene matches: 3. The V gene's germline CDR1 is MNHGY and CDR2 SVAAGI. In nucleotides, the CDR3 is TGTGCCAGCAGTTATTTTCGACTAGCGGGAGAGACCCAGTACTTC. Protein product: CASSYFRLAGETQYF.

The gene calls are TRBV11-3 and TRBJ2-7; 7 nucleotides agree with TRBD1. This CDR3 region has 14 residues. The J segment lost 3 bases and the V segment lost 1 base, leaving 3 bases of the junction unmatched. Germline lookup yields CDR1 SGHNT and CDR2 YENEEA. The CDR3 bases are TGTGCCAGCAGCTTAGGGGCAGGGGGCTACGAGCAGTACTTC. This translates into CASSLGAGGYEQYF.

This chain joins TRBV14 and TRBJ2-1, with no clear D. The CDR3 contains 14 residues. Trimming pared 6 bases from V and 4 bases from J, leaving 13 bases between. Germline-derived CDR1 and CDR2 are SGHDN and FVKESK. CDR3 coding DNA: TGTGCCAGCAGTCCCCGACGGGTGTACAATGAGCAGTTCTTC. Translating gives CASSPRRVYNEQFF.

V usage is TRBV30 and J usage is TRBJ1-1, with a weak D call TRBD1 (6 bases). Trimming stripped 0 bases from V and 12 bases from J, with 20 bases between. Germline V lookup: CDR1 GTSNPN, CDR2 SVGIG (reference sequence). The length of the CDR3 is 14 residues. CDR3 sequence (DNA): TGTGCCTGGAGTGTACTGGGGGGGCGCTTCGGTACTTTCTTT. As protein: CAWSVLGGRFGTFF.

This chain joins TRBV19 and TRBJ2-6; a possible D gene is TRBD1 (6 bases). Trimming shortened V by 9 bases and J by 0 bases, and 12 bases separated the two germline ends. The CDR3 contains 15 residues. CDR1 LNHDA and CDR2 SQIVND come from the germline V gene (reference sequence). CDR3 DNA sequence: TGTGCCAGCAGGGGACACCGCTCTGGGGCCAACGTCCTGACTTTC. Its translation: CASRGHRSGANVLTF.

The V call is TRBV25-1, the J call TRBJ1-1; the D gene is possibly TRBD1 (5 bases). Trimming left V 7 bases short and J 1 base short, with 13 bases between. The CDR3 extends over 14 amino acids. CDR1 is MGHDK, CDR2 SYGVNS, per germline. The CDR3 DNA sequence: TGTGCCAGCAACCTGGGGCAGGGGAACACTGAAGCTTTCTTT. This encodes CASNLGQGNTEAFF.

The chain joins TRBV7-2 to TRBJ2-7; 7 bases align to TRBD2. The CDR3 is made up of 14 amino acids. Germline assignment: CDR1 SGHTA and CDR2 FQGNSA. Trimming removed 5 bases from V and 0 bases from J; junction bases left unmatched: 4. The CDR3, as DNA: TGTGCCAGCAGCGCCGGGACTACCTCCTACGAGCAGTACTTC. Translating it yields CASSAGTTSYEQYF.

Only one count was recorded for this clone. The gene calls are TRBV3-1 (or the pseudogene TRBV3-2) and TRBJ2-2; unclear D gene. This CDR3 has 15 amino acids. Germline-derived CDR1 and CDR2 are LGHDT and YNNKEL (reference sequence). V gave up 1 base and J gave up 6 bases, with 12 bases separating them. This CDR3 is CASSQALQLAGELFF. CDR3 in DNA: TGTGCCAGCAGCCAAGCCCTACAGCTCGCCGGGGAGCTGTTTTTT.